This TCR beta chain was found in a study of beta chain features in type 1 diabetes. Overall study context: Sorted cells examined across all samples numbered roughly 100 million.

The V end was cut by 11 bases, the J end by 4 bases, with 3 bases between. The CDR3 contains 8 residues. The germline gives CDR1 MRHNA, CDR2 SNTAGT. This clone was counted only a few times. The whole isolated RNA underwent reverse transcription, so sequencing captured expressed TCRB transcripts. The repertoire was sequenced with immunoSEQ multiplex PCR; TCRdb's copy has only in-frame clones and lacks some. The sample lists about 360,000 clones, about 12% occurring once. This chain uses TRBV6-4 with TRBJ2-7; D call uncertain. The sequenced sample consisted of naive CD4+ T cells from blood. This TCR was sampled from a man younger than 35 in good health. CDR3 sequence: CARYEQYF. CDR3 sequence (DNA): TGTGCCCGGTACGAGCAGTACTTC.